This is a list of T cell receptor beta chains from one sample in a study of PD-1 blockade in classical Hodgkin lymphoma. Assay used: immunoSEQ multiplex PCR; TCRdb lists only in-frame clones, some missing. The top ten hold approximately 15% of the sample, which has approximately 51,000 clones, approximately 70% seen once. Sample: peripheral blood mononuclear cells (PBMCs), taken before the second cycle of nivolumab. The receptors were gathered from a human donor with classical Hodgkin lymphoma. CDR3s include the opening cysteine and the closing phenylalanine or tryptophan. The order of the fields is J gene, V gene, CDR3 protein.

j_gene: TRBJ2-7
v_gene: TRBV6-5
CDR3aa: CASSYPRTSGAYGQYF

j_gene: TRBJ2-7
v_gene: TRBV28
CDR3aa: CASSRRQGPYEQYF

j_gene: TRBJ1-2
v_gene: TRBV4-1
CDR3aa: CASSQDKSALGTGGYTF

j_gene: TRBJ2-1
v_gene: TRBV11-2
CDR3aa: CASSLSPGGRGNEQFF

j_gene: TRBJ1-1
v_gene: TRBV6-1
CDR3aa: CASMTGALNTEAFF

j_gene: TRBJ2-1
v_gene: TRBV30
CDR3aa: CAWNFVREIPYNEQFF

j_gene: TRBJ2-3
v_gene: TRBV5-5
CDR3aa: CASSLRLWGASTDTQYF

j_gene: TRBJ1-2
v_gene: TRBV18
CDR3aa: CASSPIWGALSYGYTF

j_gene: TRBJ2-7
v_gene: TRBV6-5
CDR3aa: CASTRWGAYEQYF

j_gene: TRBJ2-3
v_gene: TRBV7-9
CDR3aa: CASPEASGGDTQYF

j_gene: TRBJ2-7
v_gene: TRBV7-2
CDR3aa: CASSPVGGNYEQYF

j_gene: TRBJ2-2
v_gene: TRBV18
CDR3aa: CASSPLAGGNTGELFF

j_gene: TRBJ1-1
v_gene: TRBV2
CDR3aa: CASNSGGLAEAFF

j_gene: TRBJ2-1
v_gene: TRBV7-7
CDR3aa: CASSPGTSGPLYNEQFF

j_gene: TRBJ2-1
v_gene: TRBV7-2
CDR3aa: CASSLALAATYNEQFF

j_gene: TRBJ2-5
v_gene: TRBV28
CDR3aa: CASSSQISAREETQYF

j_gene: TRBJ1-4
v_gene: TRBV6-5
CDR3aa: CASSYSLGENEKLFF

j_gene: TRBJ2-1
v_gene: TRBV2
CDR3aa: CASRPLFHEQFF

j_gene: TRBJ1-1
v_gene: TRBV28
CDR3aa: CASSAPGSWTEAFF

j_gene: TRBJ2-3
v_gene: TRBV6-4
CDR3aa: CASSDRGGYTQYF

j_gene: TRBJ2-7
v_gene: TRBV7-3
CDR3aa: CASSLKTGSYEQYF

j_gene: TRBJ1-3
v_gene: TRBV18
CDR3aa: CASSPWAGDGSGNTIYF

j_gene: TRBJ2-3
v_gene: TRBV12-5
CDR3aa: CASGPGSPSTDTQYF

j_gene: TRBJ1-2
v_gene: TRBV27
CDR3aa: CASSSAGTVMGYTF

j_gene: TRBJ1-2
v_gene: TRBV7-9
CDR3aa: CASRSLEWTTRRGDGYTF

j_gene: TRBJ1-3
v_gene: TRBV30
CDR3aa: CAWMEWAEGNTIYF

j_gene: TRBJ2-1
v_gene: TRBV7-3
CDR3aa: CASSLRASLVGGEQFF

j_gene: TRBJ1-2
v_gene: TRBV9
CDR3aa: CASSFSTDPEWGYTF

j_gene: TRBJ2-7
v_gene: TRBV6-5
CDR3aa: CASSYGTSGYEQYF

j_gene: TRBJ1-2
v_gene: TRBV27
CDR3aa: CASSSRQTFNYGYTF

j_gene: TRBJ2-1
v_gene: TRBV19
CDR3aa: CASSIDRDEQFF

j_gene: TRBJ2-1
v_gene: TRBV30
CDR3aa: CAWKAGNYNEQFF

j_gene: TRBJ2-3
v_gene: TRBV29-1
CDR3aa: CSVDRVADTQYF

j_gene: TRBJ2-3
v_gene: TRBV9
CDR3aa: CASSVGGLADTQYF

j_gene: TRBJ2-1
v_gene: TRBV11-1
CDR3aa: CASSPAREQFF

j_gene: NA
v_gene: TRBV29-1
CDR3aa: CSVIAHEQYF

j_gene: TRBJ2-1
v_gene: TRBV9
CDR3aa: CASSVGLNNEQFF

j_gene: TRBJ1-1
v_gene: TRBV27
CDR3aa: CASSLGRMNTEAFF

j_gene: TRBJ1-1
v_gene: TRBV19
CDR3aa: CASSMDRGMNTEAFF

j_gene: TRBJ1-1
v_gene: TRBV7-2
CDR3aa: CASSSRGGQGAKGTEAFF

j_gene: TRBJ1-4
v_gene: TRBV25-1
CDR3aa: CASSEPGGSGKLFF